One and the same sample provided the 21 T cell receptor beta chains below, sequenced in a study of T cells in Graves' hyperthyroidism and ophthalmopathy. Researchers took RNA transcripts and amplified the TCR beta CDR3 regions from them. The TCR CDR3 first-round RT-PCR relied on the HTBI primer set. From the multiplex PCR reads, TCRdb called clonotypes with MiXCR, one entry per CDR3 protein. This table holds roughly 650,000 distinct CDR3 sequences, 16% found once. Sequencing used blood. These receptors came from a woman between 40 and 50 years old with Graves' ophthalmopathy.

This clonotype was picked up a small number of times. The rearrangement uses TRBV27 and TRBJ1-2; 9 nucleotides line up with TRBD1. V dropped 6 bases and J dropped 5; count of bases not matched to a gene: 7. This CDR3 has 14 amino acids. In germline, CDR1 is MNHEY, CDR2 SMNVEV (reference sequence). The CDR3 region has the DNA TGTGCCAGCAGGGAGACAGGGGGAAAATATGGCTACACCTTC. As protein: CASRETGGKYGYTF.

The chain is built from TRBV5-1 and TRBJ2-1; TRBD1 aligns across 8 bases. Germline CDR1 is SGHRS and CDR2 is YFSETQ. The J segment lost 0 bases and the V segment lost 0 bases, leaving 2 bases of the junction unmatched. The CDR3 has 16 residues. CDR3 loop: CASSLGQGSSYNEQFF. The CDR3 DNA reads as TGCGCCAGCAGCTTGGGACAGGGGAGCTCCTACAATGAGCAGTTCTTC.

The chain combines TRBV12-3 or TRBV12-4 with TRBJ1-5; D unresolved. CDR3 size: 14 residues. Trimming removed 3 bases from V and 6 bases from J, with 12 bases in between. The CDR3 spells CASSFQAGLQPQHF. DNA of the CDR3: TGTGCCAGCAGTTTTCAGGCAGGTCTTCAGCCCCAGCATTTT.

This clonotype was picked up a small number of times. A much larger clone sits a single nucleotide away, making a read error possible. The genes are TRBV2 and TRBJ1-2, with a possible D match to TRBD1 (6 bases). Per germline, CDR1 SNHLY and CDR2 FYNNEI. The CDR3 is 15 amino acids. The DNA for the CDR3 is TGTGCCAGCAAAACGAAGGGGCAGGGGACTATTGGCTGCACCTTC. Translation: CASKTKGQGTIGCTF.

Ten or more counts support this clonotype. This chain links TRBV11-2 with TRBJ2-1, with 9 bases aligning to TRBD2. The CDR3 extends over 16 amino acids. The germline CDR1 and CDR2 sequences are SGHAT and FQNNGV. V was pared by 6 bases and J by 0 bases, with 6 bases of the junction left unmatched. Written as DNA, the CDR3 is TGTGCCAGCAGTCCGACTAGCGGCAGCTCCTACAATGAGCAGTTCTTC. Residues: CASSPTSGSSYNEQFF.

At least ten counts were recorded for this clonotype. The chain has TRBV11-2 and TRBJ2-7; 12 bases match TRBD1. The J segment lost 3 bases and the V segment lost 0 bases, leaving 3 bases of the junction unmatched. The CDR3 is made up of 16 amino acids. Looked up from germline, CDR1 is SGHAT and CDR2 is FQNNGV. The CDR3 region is CASSLDRDRGLYEQYF. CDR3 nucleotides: TGTGCCAGCAGCTTAGATCGGGACAGGGGGCTCTACGAGCAGTACTTC.

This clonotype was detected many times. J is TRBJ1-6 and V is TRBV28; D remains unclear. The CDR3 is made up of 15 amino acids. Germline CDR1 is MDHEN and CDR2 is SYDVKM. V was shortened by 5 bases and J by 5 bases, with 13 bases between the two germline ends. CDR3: CASSTSSRNNSPLHF. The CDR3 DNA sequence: TGTGCCAGCAGTACCTCCTCACGGAATAATTCACCCCTCCACTTT.

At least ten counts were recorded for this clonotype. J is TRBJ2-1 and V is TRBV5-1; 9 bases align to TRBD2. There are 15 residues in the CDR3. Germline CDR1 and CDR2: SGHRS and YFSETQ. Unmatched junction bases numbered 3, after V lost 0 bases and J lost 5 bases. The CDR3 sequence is CASSLGLAGNNEQFF. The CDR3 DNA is TGCGCCAGCAGCTTGGGTCTAGCGGGAAACAATGAGCAGTTCTTC.

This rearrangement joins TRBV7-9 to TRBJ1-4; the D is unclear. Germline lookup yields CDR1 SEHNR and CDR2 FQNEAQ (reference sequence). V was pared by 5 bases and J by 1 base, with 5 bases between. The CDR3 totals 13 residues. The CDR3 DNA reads TGTGCCAGCAGCACTGAAACTAATGAAAAACTGTTTTTT. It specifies CASSTETNEKLFF.

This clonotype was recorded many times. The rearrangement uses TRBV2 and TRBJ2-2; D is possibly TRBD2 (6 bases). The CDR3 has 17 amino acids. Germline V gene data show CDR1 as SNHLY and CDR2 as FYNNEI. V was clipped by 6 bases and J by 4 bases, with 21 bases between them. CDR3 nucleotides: TGTGCCAGCAGCGGTGTTTGGGACTCCAATCCCACCGGGGAGCTGTTTTTT. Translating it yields CASSGVWDSNPTGELFF.

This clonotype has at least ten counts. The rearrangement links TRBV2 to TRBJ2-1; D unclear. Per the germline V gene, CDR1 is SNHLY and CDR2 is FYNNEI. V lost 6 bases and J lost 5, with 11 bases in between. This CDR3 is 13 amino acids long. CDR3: CASRSLRHNEQFF. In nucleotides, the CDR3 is TGTGCCAGCAGATCATTAAGGCACAATGAGCAGTTCTTC. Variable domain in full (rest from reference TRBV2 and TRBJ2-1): EPEVTQTPSHQVTQMGQEVILRCVPISNHLYFYWYRQILGQKVEFLVSFYNNEISEKSEIFDDQFSVERPDGSNFTLKIRSTKLEDSAMYFCASRSLRHNEQFFGPGTRLTVL.

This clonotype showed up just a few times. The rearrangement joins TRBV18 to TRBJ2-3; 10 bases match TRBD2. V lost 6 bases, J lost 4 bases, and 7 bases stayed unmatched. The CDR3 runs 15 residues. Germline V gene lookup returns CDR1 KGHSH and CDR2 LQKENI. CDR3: CASSDLAGVSDTQYF. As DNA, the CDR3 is TGTGCCAGCTCGGATCTAGCGGGAGTCTCAGATACGCAGTATTTT.

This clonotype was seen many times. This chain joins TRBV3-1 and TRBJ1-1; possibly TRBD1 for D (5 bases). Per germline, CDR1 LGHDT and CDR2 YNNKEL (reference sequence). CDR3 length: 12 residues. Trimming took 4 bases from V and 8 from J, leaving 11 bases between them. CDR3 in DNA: TGTGCCAGCAGCCTCCGGGACTCGGAAGCTTTCTTT. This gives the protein CASSLRDSEAFF. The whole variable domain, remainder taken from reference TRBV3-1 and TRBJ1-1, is DTAVSQTPKYLVTQMGNDKSIKCEQNLGHDTMYWYKQDSKKFLKIMFSYNNKELIINETVPNRFSPKSPDKAHLNLHINSLELGDSAVYFCASSLRDSEAFFGQGTRLTVV.

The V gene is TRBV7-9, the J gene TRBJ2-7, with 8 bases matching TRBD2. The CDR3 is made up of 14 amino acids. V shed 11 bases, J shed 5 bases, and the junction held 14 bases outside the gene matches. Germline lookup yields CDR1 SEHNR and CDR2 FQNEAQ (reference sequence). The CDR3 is CASRGGAGRNEQYF. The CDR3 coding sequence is TGTGCCTCCCGGGGGGGGGCAGGGCGAAACGAGCAGTACTTC.

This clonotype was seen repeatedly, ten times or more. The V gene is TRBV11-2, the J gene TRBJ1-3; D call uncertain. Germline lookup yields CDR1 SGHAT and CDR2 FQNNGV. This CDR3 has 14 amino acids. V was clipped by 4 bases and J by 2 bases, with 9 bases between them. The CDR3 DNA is TGTGCCAGCAGCTCGGGGTTAGCTGGAAACACCATATATTTT. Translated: CASSSGLAGNTIYF.

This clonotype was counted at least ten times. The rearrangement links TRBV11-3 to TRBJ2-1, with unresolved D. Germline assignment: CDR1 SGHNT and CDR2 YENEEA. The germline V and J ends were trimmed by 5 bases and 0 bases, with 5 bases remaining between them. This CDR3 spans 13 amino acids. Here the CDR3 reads CASSHGSYNEQFF. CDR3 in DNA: TGTGCCAGCAGCCACGGCTCCTACAATGAGCAGTTCTTC.

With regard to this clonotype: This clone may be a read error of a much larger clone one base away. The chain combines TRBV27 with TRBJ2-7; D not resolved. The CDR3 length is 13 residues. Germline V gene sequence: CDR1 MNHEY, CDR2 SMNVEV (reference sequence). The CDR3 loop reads CASRQSSSYGQYF. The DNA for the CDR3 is TGTGCCAGCAGGCAGTCGAGCTCCTACGGGCAGTACTTC.

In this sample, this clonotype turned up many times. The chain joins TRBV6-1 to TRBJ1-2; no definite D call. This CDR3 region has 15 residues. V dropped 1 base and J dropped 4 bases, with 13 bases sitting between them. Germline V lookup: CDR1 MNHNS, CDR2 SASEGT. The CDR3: CASSEGAVGSYGYTF. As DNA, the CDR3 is TGTGCCAGCAGTGAAGGGGCAGTCGGGAGCTATGGCTACACCTTC.

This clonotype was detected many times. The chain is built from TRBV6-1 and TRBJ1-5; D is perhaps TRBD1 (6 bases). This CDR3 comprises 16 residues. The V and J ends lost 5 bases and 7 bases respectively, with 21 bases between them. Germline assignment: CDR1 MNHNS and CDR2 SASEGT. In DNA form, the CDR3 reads TGTGCCAGCAGTATATCCTCAGGGGCTTTAGGACAGCCCCAGCATTTT. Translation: CASSISSGALGQPQHF.

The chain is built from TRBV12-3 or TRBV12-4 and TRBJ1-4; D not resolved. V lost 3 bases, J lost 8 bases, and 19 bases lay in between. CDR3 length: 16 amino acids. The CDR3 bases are TGTGCCAGCAGTTTCACTGCACTTGCCTCAGCAGAAAAACTGTTTTTT. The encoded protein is CASSFTALASAEKLFF.

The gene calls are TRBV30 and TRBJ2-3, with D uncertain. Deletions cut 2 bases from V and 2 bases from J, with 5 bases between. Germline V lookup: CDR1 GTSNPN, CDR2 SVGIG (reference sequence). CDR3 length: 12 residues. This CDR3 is CAWSSTTDTQYF. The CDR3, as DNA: TGTGCCTGGAGTTCAACCACAGATACGCAGTATTTT.